Listed below are T cell receptor beta chains from one sample, sequenced in a study of OX40 agonist ivuxolimab in advanced cancers. The assay was immunoSEQ multiplex PCR, and TCRdb's table has in-frame clones only and misses some. The sample yields about 48,000 clones, around nine tenths seen once. Sequenced material: CD4+ or CD8+ T cells sorted from blood, taken in a trial of the OX40 agonist ivuxolimab. These receptor sequences come from an adult with an advanced solid tumor such as melanoma, head and neck, liver or kidney cancer. Each CDR3 is given with its conserved first and last residue. The order of the fields is V gene, D gene, J gene, clone size, CDR3 protein, CDR3 DNA. A D gene is named only where the DNA matches it firmly. Clone size is shown for a subset of rows, as once, few, many or a class of expanded clone.

TRBV18,TRBD1,TRBJ2-5,.,CASSPPDRVVKTQYF,TGTGCCAGCTCACCACCTGACAGGGTGGTAAAGACCCAGTACTTC
TRBV18,TRBD2,TRBJ2-2,.,CASSLAGGPNTGELFF,TGTGCCAGCTCACTAGCGGGAGGACCGAACACCGGGGAGCTGTTTTTT
TRBV4-1,.,TRBJ2-7,once,CASSRGQSSYEQYF,TGCGCCAGCAGCCGCGGACAGAGCTCCTACGAGCAGTACTTC
TRBV6-5,.,TRBJ2-1,.,CASSPRRHEQFF,TGTGCCAGCAGCCCCCGGCGGCATGAGCAGTTCTTC
TRBV7-2,.,TRBJ2-7,.,CASSLDGGLGEQYF,TGTGCCAGCAGCTTAGATGGCGGGTTGGGGGAGCAGTACTTC
TRBV29-1,.,TRBJ1-1,.,CSVGEGNTEAFF,TGCAGCGTTGGTGAGGGGAACACTGAAGCTTTCTTT
TRBV7-7,TRBD1,TRBJ2-7,.,CASSPRQGLSEQYF,TGTGCCAGCAGCCCCCGACAGGGGCTGAGTGAGCAGTACTTC
TRBV4-1,.,TRBJ2-7,.,CASSPGHQTYEQYF,TGCGCCAGCAGCCCCGGGCACCAGACCTACGAGCAGTACTTC
TRBV6-6,TRBD1,TRBJ1-5,.,CASSPGQGNWGQPQHF,TGTGCCAGCAGTCCCGGACAGGGAAATTGGGGTCAGCCCCAGCATTTT
TRBV10-2,.,TRBJ1-6,.,CATRERIGSYNSPLHF,TGCGCCACTCGGGAGAGGATCGGGTCCTATAATTCACCCCTCCACTTT
TRBV10-1,.,TRBJ1-5,.,CASSSQDRNQPQHF,TGCGCCAGCAGTTCCCAGGACCGCAATCAGCCCCAGCATTTT
TRBV5-1,.,TRBJ1-1,.,CASSLGQMVNTEAFF,TGCGCCAGCAGCTTGGGACAGATGGTGAACACTGAAGCTTTCTTT
TRBV7-2,TRBD2,TRBJ2-3,.,CASSLDPWRGDTDTQYF,TGTGCCAGCAGCTTAGACCCCTGGCGGGGGGACACAGATACGCAGTATTTT
TRBV6-1,.,TRBJ1-1,once,CATQFSGSLNTEAFF,TGTGCCACCCAATTCTCTGGGAGCTTGAACACTGAAGCTTTCTTT
TRBV2,TRBD1,TRBJ1-6,.,CASSPRTGGAYNSPLHF,TGTGCCAGCAGCCCCAGGACAGGGGGCGCCTATAATTCACCCCTCCACTTT
TRBV5-1,TRBD1,TRBJ2-7,.,CASSIGTGGFEQYF,TGCGCCAGCAGCATAGGGACAGGGGGTTTTGAGCAGTACTTC
TRBV5-6,.,TRBJ1-5,.,CASSSQQGNQPQHF,TGTGCCAGCAGCTCCCAACAGGGCAATCAGCCCCAGCATTTT
TRBV4-1,TRBD2,TRBJ2-1,.,CASSQSGGVHEQFF,TGCGCCAGCAGCCAAAGCGGGGGGGTCCATGAGCAGTTCTTC
TRBV4-2,TRBD1,TRBJ1-4,.,CASSQDLAGGNEKLFF,TGTGCCAGCAGCCAAGACTTGGCAGGGGGCAATGAAAAACTGTTTTTT
TRBV11-2,TRBD2,TRBJ2-1,.,CASRRIGTSGDNEQFF,TGTGCCAGCAGACGAATCGGGACTAGCGGGGACAATGAGCAGTTCTTC